Listed here are 27 T cell receptor beta chains from one sample, sequenced in a study of control samples from healthy donors and cancer patients. Data came from immunoSEQ multiplex PCR; TCRdb stores just in-frame clones and leaves some out. The profile shows approximately 40,000 clones, approximately 90% of them singletons. What was sequenced was blood. The receptors originated from a woman in her fifties or sixties in good health.

This clone occurred once. The V and J genes are TRBV12-3 or TRBV12-4 and TRBJ2-3; unclear D gene. Trimming took 6 bases from V and 6 from J, leaving 10 bases between them. This CDR3 has 12 residues. The CDR3 region is CASSRLKDTQYF. In DNA, the CDR3 is TGTGCCAGCAGCCGCCTAAAGGATACGCAGTATTTT.

The chain combines TRBV24-1 with TRBJ1-1, with 8 bases identical to TRBD1. There are 15 residues in the CDR3. Germline V gene lookup returns CDR1 KGHDR and CDR2 SFDVKD. V dropped 4 bases and J dropped 1; count of bases not matched to a gene: 4. CDR3 amino acids: CATSDPGQGNTEAFF. The CDR3 DNA sequence: TGTGCCACCAGTGACCCCGGACAGGGGAACACTGAAGCTTTCTTT.

The V gene is TRBV7-3, the J gene TRBJ1-1; D ambiguous. V shed 2 bases and J shed 1 base, with 5 bases lying between them. The germline CDR1 and CDR2 sequences are SGHTA and FQGTGA. The CDR3 is 13 residues long. The CDR3 region is CASSLGKNTEAFF. CDR3 bases: TGTGCCAGCAGCTTAGGTAAGAACACTGAAGCTTTCTTT.

The V call is TRBV19, the J call TRBJ2-3; 14 bases are a match to TRBD2. With V trimmed by 7 bases and J by 9 bases, 6 bases remained unmatched. The CDR3 loop spans 14 amino acids. The germline V gene has CDR1 LNHDA and CDR2 SQIVND (reference sequence). The CDR3 spells CASKTSGGAPTQYF. The CDR3 DNA is TGTGCCAGTAAGACTAGCGGGGGGGCCCCCACGCAGTATTTT.

As regards this clone: Distinct nucleotide sequences in the sample also encode this CDR3. The chain links TRBV29-1 to TRBJ1-5; 7 nucleotides agree with TRBD1. V lost 6 bases and J lost 4; bases outside the gene matches: 6. Germline CDR1 is SQVTM and CDR2 is ANQGSEA. This CDR3 contains 13 residues. The CDR3 is CSVGDSQNQPQHF. The CDR3 bases are TGCAGCGTGGGGGACAGCCAGAATCAGCCCCAGCATTTT. Variable domain in full (rest from reference TRBV29-1 and TRBJ1-5): SAVISQKPSRDICQRGTSLTIQCQVDSQVTMMFWYRQQPGQSLTLIATANQGSEATYESGFVIDKFPISRPNLTFSTLTVSNMSPEDSSIYLCSVGDSQNQPQHFGDGTRLSIL.

CDR3 region: CASKQGAIYEQFF. In DNA, the CDR3 is TGTGCCAGCAAACAGGGGGCGATTTATGAGCAGTTCTTC. The chain couples TRBV5-6 to TRBJ2-1; TRBD1 matches 9 bases. J lost 8 bases, V lost 6 bases, and 6 bases had no gene match. Germline CDR1 and CDR2: SGHDT and YYEEEE. The CDR3 length is 13 residues.

This sequence joins TRBV6-5 and TRBJ2-3, with D hard to call. The CDR3 consists of 13 residues. Per germline, CDR1 MNHEY and CDR2 SVGAGI. V was clipped by 2 bases and J by 2 bases, with 5 bases between them. CDR3 loop: CASSYRVTDTQYF. The CDR3 DNA follows: TGTGCCAGCAGTTACCGGGTCACAGATACGCAGTATTTT.

The V call is TRBV27, the J call TRBJ1-2; 9 bases fit TRBD1. The CDR3 has 14 amino acids. V lost 5 bases to trimming and J lost 7 bases; unmatched junction nucleotides: 8. The V gene's germline CDR1 is MNHEY and CDR2 SMNVEV (reference sequence). The CDR3 spells CASSTRDRVSGYTF. As DNA, the CDR3 is TGTGCCAGCAGTACCCGGGACAGGGTGTCTGGCTACACCTTC.

This chain connects TRBV18 to TRBJ1-1; 11 nucleotides match TRBD1. The germline V gene has CDR1 KGHSH and CDR2 LQKENI. The ends lost 3 bases at V and 4 bases at J; junction bases unmatched: 7. This CDR3 has 16 amino acids. The CDR3 reads CASSPPGTGGRTEAFF. The CDR3 DNA follows: TGTGCCAGCTCACCCCCCGGGACAGGGGGACGCACTGAAGCTTTCTTT.

J is TRBJ1-5 and V is TRBV12-3 or TRBV12-4; D possibly corresponds to TRBD1 (6 bases). V dropped 9 bases and J dropped 7 bases, with 13 bases sitting between them. This CDR3 is built from 12 residues. As DNA, the CDR3 is TGTGCCAGTTCAGGGGTTCGCCAGCCCCAGCATTTT. Its translation is CASSGVRQPQHF.

The chain uses TRBV3-1 (or the pseudogene TRBV3-2) and TRBJ2-1; 9 bases line up with TRBD2. The germline CDR1 and CDR2 sequences are LGHDT and YNNKEL (reference sequence). This CDR3 is built from 18 residues. With 1 base clipped from V and 7 bases from J, the junction kept 14 bases outside the gene matches. CDR3 in amino acids: CASSQVSSGVPKGNEQFF. CDR3 sequence (DNA): TGTGCCAGCAGCCAAGTATCTAGCGGGGTTCCCAAGGGTAATGAGCAGTTCTTC.

This clone was seen only a few times. The gene calls are TRBV2 and TRBJ2-6; TRBD1 might be the D (5 bases). The V gene's germline CDR1 is SNHLY and CDR2 FYNNEI. CDR3 length: 14 residues. Trimming left V 4 bases short and J 3 bases short, with 7 bases between. CDR3 in amino acids: CASSGQGGANVLTF. In nucleotides, the CDR3 is TGTGCCAGCAGTGGTCAGGGTGGGGCCAACGTCCTGACTTTC.

This chain uses TRBV5-1 with TRBJ1-1, with D unresolved. CDR1 and CDR2 (germline): SGHRS, YFSETQ. V was pared by 2 bases and J by 2 bases, with 7 bases between. This CDR3 is built from 13 residues. The CDR3 sequence is CASSFQVNTEAFF. CDR3 in DNA: TGCGCCAGCAGCTTCCAGGTTAACACTGAAGCTTTCTTT.

The V and J genes are TRBV5-1 and TRBJ1-1, with 7 bases that match TRBD1. This CDR3 spans 13 amino acids. The V gene's germline CDR1 is SGHRS and CDR2 YFSETQ. V lost 2 bases and J lost 10; bases outside the gene matches: 8. CDR3 DNA sequence: TGCGCCAGCAGCTTACGGACGCAGGGGGGAGCTTTCTTT. Its translation is CASSLRTQGGAFF. The full variable domain, its missing parts supplied by reference TRBV5-1 and TRBJ1-1, is KAGVTQTPRYLIKTRGQQVTLSCSPISGHRSVSWYQQTPGQGLQFLFEYFSETQRNKGNFPGRFSGRQFSNSRSEMNVSTLELGDSALYLCASSLRTQGGAFFGQGTRLTVV.

The V gene is TRBV27, the J gene TRBJ2-3; 7 nucleotides agree with TRBD2. V shed 0 bases, J shed 4 bases, and the junction held 4 bases outside the gene matches. Germline values: CDR1 MNHEY, CDR2 SMNVEV (reference sequence). CDR3 length equals 15 residues. CDR3 nucleotides: TGTGCCAGCAGTTTATCCTGGACTAGAGCAGATACGCAGTATTTT. It codes for CASSLSWTRADTQYF.

As DNA, the CDR3 is TGTGCCAGTGCAGAATATGGCTACACCTTC. Amino acids: CASAEYGYTF. V gene TRBV19 combines with J gene TRBJ1-2; D call uncertain. Trimming took off 8 bases at V and 5 bases at J, with 6 bases between the two ends. The germline V gene has CDR1 LNHDA and CDR2 SQIVND (reference sequence). The CDR3 has 10 amino acids.

The V call is TRBV7-9, the J call TRBJ1-1, with D maybe TRBD1 (6 bases). Germline V gene data show CDR1 as SEHNR and CDR2 as FQNEAQ (reference sequence). This CDR3 has 14 amino acids. Trimming took off 3 bases at V and 4 bases at J, with 12 bases between the two ends. This CDR3 is CASSLTGGGTEAFF. The CDR3 DNA follows: TGTGCCAGCAGCTTGACAGGAGGCGGCACTGAAGCTTTCTTT.

The chain combines TRBV7-9 with TRBJ2-3; TRBD1 aligns across 9 bases. The CDR3 is made up of 16 amino acids. Germline V gene sequence: CDR1 SEHNR, CDR2 FQNEAQ (reference sequence). With V trimmed by 6 bases and J by 2 bases, 9 bases remained unmatched. CDR3 protein: CASRPTGTGHTDTQYF. Here the CDR3 DNA reads TGTGCCAGCAGGCCCACCGGGACAGGGCACACAGATACGCAGTATTTT. Full variable domain (outside the CDR3, taken from reference TRBV7-9 and TRBJ2-3): DTGVSQNPRHKITKRGQNVTFRCDPISEHNRLYWYRQTLGQGPEFLTYFQNEAQLEKSRLLSDRFSAERPKGSFSTLEIQRTEQGDSAMYLCASRPTGTGHTDTQYFGPGTRLTVL.

The chain carries TRBV9 and TRBJ1-4; D uncertain. The CDR3 runs to 15 residues. Germline values: CDR1 SGDLS, CDR2 YYNGEE. Trimming cost V 4 bases and J 0 bases, with 10 bases left between them. The CDR3 DNA reads TGTGCCAGCAGCCCCACGAAAGCAACTAATGAAAAACTGTTTTTT. Encoded protein: CASSPTKATNEKLFF.

The chain links TRBV6-2 or TRBV6-3 to TRBJ2-1, with a tentative D call TRBD2 (7 bases). The germline gives CDR1 MNHEY, CDR2 SVGEGT. The CDR3 is made up of 17 amino acids. Trimming shortened V by 2 bases and J by 6 bases, and 20 bases separated the two germline ends. Here the CDR3 reads CASSYPHGGRSGNEQFF. The CDR3 DNA reads as TGTGCCAGCAGTTACCCTCACGGGGGGCGATCCGGCAATGAGCAGTTCTTC.

The chain couples TRBV4-3 to TRBJ2-2; D is uncertain. The germline V gene encodes CDR1 LGHNA and CDR2 YSLEER. The CDR3 runs 13 residues. V was shortened by 0 bases and J by 7 bases, with 6 bases between the two germline ends. The CDR3, as DNA: TGCGCCAGCAGCCAAGATGTCCGCGGGGAGCTGTTTTTT. This gives the protein CASSQDVRGELFF.

The chain is built from TRBV9 and TRBJ2-5; D unresolved. The CDR3 spans 14 residues. Germline CDR1 reads SGDLS; CDR2 reads YYNGEE. V lost 3 bases and J lost 4, with 13 bases in between. The CDR3 DNA is TGTGCCAGCAGCGATCGATCAACGGGAGAGACCCAGTACTTC. Residues: CASSDRSTGETQYF.

The chain recombines TRBV5-4 with TRBJ2-7; weak D call: TRBD2 (5 bases). The V gene's germline CDR1 is SGHNT and CDR2 YYREEE (reference sequence). The CDR3 spans 15 residues. Deletions cut 3 bases from V and 0 bases from J, with 13 bases between. The CDR3 is CASSSKADPSYEQYF. The CDR3 DNA is TGTGCCAGCAGCTCAAAAGCGGACCCCTCCTACGAGCAGTACTTC. The variable domain in full, with the rest retrieved from reference TRBV5-4 and TRBJ2-7, is ETGVTQSPTHLIKTRGQQVTLRCSSQSGHNTVSWYQQALGQGPQFIFQYYREEENGRGNFPPRFSGLQFPNYSSELNVNALELDDSALYLCASSSKADPSYEQYFGPGTRLTVT.

V usage is TRBV19 and J usage is TRBJ2-1; TRBD2 agrees at 10 bases. Trimming took 7 bases from V and 4 from J; bases not matched to a gene: 4. The CDR3 sequence is 14 residues long. Per germline, CDR1 LNHDA and CDR2 SQIVND (reference sequence). CDR3 residues: CASTRLAGYNEQFF. The CDR3 nucleotides read TGTGCCAGTACCAGACTAGCGGGTTACAATGAGCAGTTCTTC.

V gene TRBV19 combines with J gene TRBJ1-5; 9 nucleotides line up with TRBD1. Germline V lookup: CDR1 LNHDA, CDR2 SQIVND (reference sequence). This CDR3 has 13 residues. J lost 6 bases, V lost 10 bases, and 7 bases had no gene match. The CDR3 region is CATTRTGAQPQHF. The CDR3 region has the DNA TGTGCCACTACCAGGACAGGGGCTCAGCCCCAGCATTTT.

The gene calls are TRBV18 and TRBJ1-1, with TRBD1 matching over 8 bases. Trimming cost V 6 bases and J 1 base; bases outside gene matches: 10. From germline, CDR1 is KGHSH and CDR2 LQKENI. This CDR3 region has 16 residues. The CDR3 is CASSPNPQGANTEAFF. CDR3 nucleotides: TGTGCCAGCTCCCCCAACCCCCAGGGGGCGAACACTGAAGCTTTCTTT. Full variable domain (remainder filled in from reference TRBV18 and TRBJ1-1): NAGVMQNPRHLVRRRGQEARLRCSPMKGHSHVYWYRQLPEEGLKFMVYLQKENIIDESGMPKERFSAEFPKEGPSILRIQQVVRGDSAAYFCASSPNPQGANTEAFFGQGTRLTVV.

In this sample, this clone turned up once. The chain recombines TRBV19 with TRBJ1-3, with no clear D. Germline V gives CDR1 LNHDA, CDR2 SQIVND (reference sequence). The CDR3 covers 14 residues. Trimming took 3 bases from V and 0 from J, leaving 6 bases between them. CDR3 nucleotides: TGTGCCAGTAGTATGGTTGGCTCTGGAAACACCATATATTTT. This codes for CASSMVGSGNTIYF. The whole variable domain, remainder taken from reference TRBV19 and TRBJ1-3, is DGGITQSPKYLFRKEGQNVTLSCEQNLNHDAMYWYRQDPGQGLRLIYYSQIVNDFQKGDIAEGYSVSREKKESFPLTVTSAQKNPTAFYLCASSMVGSGNTIYFGEGSWLTVV.